This section outlines one T cell receptor (beta chain) sequence together with its context. Clones were read by immunoSEQ multiplex PCR, and TCRdb kept only the in-frame ones, dropping some. The table has 150,000 to 200,000 clones, about 83% seen once. This sample is part of a study of blood T cell repertoires in COVID-19. Background on the study: The United States, Italy and Spain were the sources of the acute and convalescent COVID-19 samples.

Germline loops: CDR1 LGHDT, CDR2 YNNKEL (reference sequence). V dropped 2 bases and J dropped 2; count of bases not matched to a gene: 2. The CDR3 is made up of 14 amino acids. Ages ranged from roughly 18 to 100 years, with residence in 24 US areas. Sequences were obtained from PBMCs or T cells enriched from blood (not recorded which). V gene TRBV3-1 (or the pseudogene TRBV3-2) combines with J gene TRBJ2-7; 8 bases fit TRBD2. The clonotype was recovered from a woman aged 25 to 39 who had been exposed to COVID-19. The CDR3 DNA follows: TGTGCCAGCAGCCAATTACTAGCGGCCTACGAGCAGTACTTC. Translating it yields CASSQLLAAYEQYF.